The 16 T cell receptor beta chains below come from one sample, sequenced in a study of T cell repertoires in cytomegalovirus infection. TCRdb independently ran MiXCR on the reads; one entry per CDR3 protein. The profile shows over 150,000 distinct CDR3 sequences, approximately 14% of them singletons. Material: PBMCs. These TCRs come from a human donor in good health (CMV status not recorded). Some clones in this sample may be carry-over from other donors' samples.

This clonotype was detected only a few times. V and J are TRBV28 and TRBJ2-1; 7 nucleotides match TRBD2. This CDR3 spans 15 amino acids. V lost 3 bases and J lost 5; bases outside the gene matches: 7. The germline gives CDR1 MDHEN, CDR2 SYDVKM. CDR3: CASSFLAELDNEQFF. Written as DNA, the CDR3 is TGTGCCAGCAGTTTCCTAGCGGAGCTGGACAATGAGCAGTTCTTC.

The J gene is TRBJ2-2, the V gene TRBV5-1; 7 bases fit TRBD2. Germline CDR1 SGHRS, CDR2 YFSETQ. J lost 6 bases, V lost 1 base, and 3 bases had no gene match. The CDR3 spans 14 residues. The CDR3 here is CASSLYLAAGELFF. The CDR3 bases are TGCGCCAGCAGCTTGTACCTAGCGGCCGGGGAGCTGTTTTTT.

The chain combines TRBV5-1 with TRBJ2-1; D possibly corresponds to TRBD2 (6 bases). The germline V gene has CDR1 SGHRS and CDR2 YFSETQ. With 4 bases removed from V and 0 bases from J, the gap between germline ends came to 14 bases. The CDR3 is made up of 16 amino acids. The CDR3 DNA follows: TGCGCCAGCAGCCGCCTTGGGGGGAGCTCCTACAATGAGCAGTTCTTC. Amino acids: CASSRLGGSSYNEQFF.

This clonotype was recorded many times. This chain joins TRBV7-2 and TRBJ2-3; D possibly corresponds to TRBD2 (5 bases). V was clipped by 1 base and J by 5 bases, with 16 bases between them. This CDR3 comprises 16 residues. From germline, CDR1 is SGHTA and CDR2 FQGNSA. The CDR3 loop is CASSLGFGSTGDTQYF. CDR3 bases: TGTGCCAGCAGCTTAGGCTTTGGGAGTACGGGAGATACGCAGTATTTT.

In nucleotides, the CDR3 is TGTGCCAGCAGCCGTATACAGGGGACTCTACAGGAGACCCAGTACTTC. Its protein is CASSRIQGTLQETQYF. This chain links TRBV14 with TRBJ2-5, with D possibly TRBD1 on 7 matching bases. There are 16 residues in the CDR3. The germline gives CDR1 SGHDN, CDR2 FVKESK. V was pared by 4 bases and J by 5 bases, with 20 bases between.

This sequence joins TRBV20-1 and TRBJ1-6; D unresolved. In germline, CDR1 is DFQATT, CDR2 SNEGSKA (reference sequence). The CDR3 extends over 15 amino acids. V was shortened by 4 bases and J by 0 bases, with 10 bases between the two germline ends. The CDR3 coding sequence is TGCAGTGCTAAGGCAGTGAGCTCCTATAATTCACCCCTCCACTTT. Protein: CSAKAVSSYNSPLHF.

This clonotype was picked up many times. CDR3 DNA sequence: TGTGCCAGTGTGAGCGGGAAAGCCCTCTACAATGAGCAGTTCTTC. The encoded protein is CASVSGKALYNEQFF. The chain employs TRBV19 and TRBJ2-1; 7 bases map to TRBD2. The V gene end was trimmed by 8 bases and the J gene end by 3 bases; junction bases not matched to a gene: 10. Germline V lookup: CDR1 LNHDA, CDR2 SQIVND (reference sequence). The CDR3 loop spans 15 amino acids.

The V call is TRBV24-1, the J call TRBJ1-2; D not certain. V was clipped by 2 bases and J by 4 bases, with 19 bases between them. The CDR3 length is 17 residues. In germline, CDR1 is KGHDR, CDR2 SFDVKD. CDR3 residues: CATSDSRGSTNLYGYTF. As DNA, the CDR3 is TGTGCCACCAGTGATTCCCGGGGATCCACGAACCTCTATGGCTACACCTTC.

For the CDR3, the DNA is TGTGCCAGCAGCTTTTGGCAAGATACGCAGTATTTT. This translates into CASSFWQDTQYF. This sequence joins TRBV11-1 and TRBJ2-3; D gene uncertain. CDR1 is SGHAT and CDR2 is FQDESV in the germline V gene (reference sequence). V was trimmed by 3 bases and J by 5 bases, leaving 6 bases between them. CDR3 size: 12 residues.

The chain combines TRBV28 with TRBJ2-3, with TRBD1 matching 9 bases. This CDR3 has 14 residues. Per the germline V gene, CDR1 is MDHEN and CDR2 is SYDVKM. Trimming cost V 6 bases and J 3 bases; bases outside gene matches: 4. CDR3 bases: TGTGCCAGCAGATCCGGGACAGGGACAGATACGCAGTATTTT. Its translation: CASRSGTGTDTQYF.

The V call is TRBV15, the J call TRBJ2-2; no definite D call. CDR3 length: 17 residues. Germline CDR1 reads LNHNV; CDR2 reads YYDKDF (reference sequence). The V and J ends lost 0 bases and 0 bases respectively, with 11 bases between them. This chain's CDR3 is CATSRDRSQSNTGELFF. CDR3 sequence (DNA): TGTGCCACCAGCAGAGATCGATCCCAGTCGAACACCGGGGAGCTGTTTTTT.

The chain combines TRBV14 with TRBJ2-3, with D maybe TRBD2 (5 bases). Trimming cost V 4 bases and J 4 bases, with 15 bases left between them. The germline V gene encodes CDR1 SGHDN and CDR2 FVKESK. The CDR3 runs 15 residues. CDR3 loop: CASSLLEGDADTQYF. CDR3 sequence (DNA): TGTGCCAGCAGCCTTCTAGAGGGTGACGCAGATACGCAGTATTTT.

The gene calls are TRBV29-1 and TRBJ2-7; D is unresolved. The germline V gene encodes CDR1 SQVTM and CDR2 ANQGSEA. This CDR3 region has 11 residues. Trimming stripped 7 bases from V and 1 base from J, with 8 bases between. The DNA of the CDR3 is TGCAGCGCCTCGTGGTCCTACGAGCAGTACTTC. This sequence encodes CSASWSYEQYF.

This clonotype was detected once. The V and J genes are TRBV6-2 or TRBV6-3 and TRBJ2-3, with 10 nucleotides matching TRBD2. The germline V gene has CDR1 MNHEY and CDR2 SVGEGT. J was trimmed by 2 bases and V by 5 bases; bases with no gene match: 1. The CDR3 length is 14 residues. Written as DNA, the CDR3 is TGTGCCAGCAGTAGCGGGGGGGCCACAGATACGCAGTATTTT. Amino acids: CASSSGGATDTQYF.

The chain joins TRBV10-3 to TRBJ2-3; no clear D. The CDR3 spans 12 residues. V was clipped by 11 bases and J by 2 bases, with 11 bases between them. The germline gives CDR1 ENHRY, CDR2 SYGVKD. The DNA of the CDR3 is TGTGCCCTCGGGCAGACCACAGATACGCAGTATTTT. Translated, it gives CALGQTTDTQYF.

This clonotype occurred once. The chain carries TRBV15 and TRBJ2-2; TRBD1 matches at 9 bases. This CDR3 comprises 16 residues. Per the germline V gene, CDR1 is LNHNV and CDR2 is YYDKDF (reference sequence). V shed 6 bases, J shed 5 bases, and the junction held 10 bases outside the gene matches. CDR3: CATSDPRQGGTGELFF. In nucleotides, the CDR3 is TGTGCCACCAGTGACCCGAGACAGGGGGGTACCGGGGAGCTGTTTTTT.